This T cell receptor beta chain stems from a study of cytomegalovirus exposure and HLA in healthy donors (dated by TCRdb to the late 2010s). About the full investigation: An earlier analysis of about 560 of the donors reported about 280 Gb of sequence data and 95 million to 120 million unique TCR beta sequences obtained from about 180 million T cells. About five DR-DQ haplotypes were treated as single units for association and clustering because of strong linkage in the cohort. Typing coverage differed by locus: A, B, C, DRB1 and DQB1 were typed in about 620-640 donors, DQA1 in about 510, DPA1 in 600 to 610, and DPB1 in approximately 450. To decide whether each TCR beta V gene segment behaved as functional or pseudogenic, an earlier analysis of 587 of the donors relied on high-throughput TCR beta sequencing. Of the 350 to 450 genotyped donors, around 81% fell in the genetic ancestry cluster associated with self-reported Caucasian donors. An early release covering roughly 600 HLA-typed donors comprised approximately 290 gigabases of sequencing data and tens of millions of unique TCR sequences. Class I and class II HLA loci were covered by the typing at four-digit resolution. Donor age, sex, ethnicity and CMV serostatus were compiled together with the repertoire data. High-throughput TCR immunosequencing, statistical association of individual TCRs with disease status, and machine learning were combined to predict cytomegalovirus infection status. A later analysis re-analyzed previously published TCR beta repertoires from approximately 670 donors and added high-resolution HLA genotyping to study TCR occurrence patterns. The later analysis used no new phenotypic data to find candidate immune exposures, relying instead on TCR beta sequences and their occurrence across donors. The study profiled the T cell repertoires of about 720 subjects by immunosequencing and related them to cytomegalovirus serostatus. Across roughly 420 genotyped donors of the cohort, an average of about 250,000 unique TCR beta nucleotide sequences per donor were sequenced, and around 19% of those sequences were non-productive. The aim of the study was to test whether cataloging public T cell receptors could identify signatures of past pathogen exposure. A later genetic analysis used genome-wide SNP genotypes for about 65% of the roughly 670 donors, treating that subset as a discovery cohort. Along with the approximately 620-subject first cohort, a separate validation cohort of approximately 110 different subjects was used. Every discovery cohort repertoire had been produced on one sequencing platform.

Findings and caveats that apply to the study as a whole: A cluster of highly shared sequence variants was judged likely to be a technical artifact of the sequencing pipeline. A total of fewer than 200 TCR beta chains were listed by the study as associated with cytomegalovirus. According to a later analysis, TCR association rates differed among HLA loci, with DRB1 alleles showing the most associated TCRs and HLA-C alleles showing the fewest. A further reported finding was that TCR beta sequences accurately predicted the HLA-A and HLA-B alleles for most subjects in the first cohort. Presence/absence analyses assumed roughly uniform sequencing depth across donors, an assumption that may not hold. At a false discovery rate of 0.05, a later analysis linked 15,000 to 20,000 TCR beta sequences to specific HLA alleles. Because counts were too low, roughly 18 rarely observed V segments, including chromosome 9 orphons, were left out of the earlier analysis of approximately 500 of the donors. In both the original and validation cohorts, the classifier was reported to diagnose cytomegalovirus status with high specificity and sensitivity. CMV serostatus was the only immune exposure information available for the cohort. This cohort had only TCR beta chains sequenced, and the lack of alpha or paired-chain data limited which features could be detected. According to a later genetic analysis, donors in an Asian-associated ancestry cluster had fewer N-insertions in productive TCRs than the roughly 660-donor mean. Three of the identified cytomegalovirus-associated TCR beta chains were confirmed in vitro to be specific for cytomegalovirus antigens. Linkage disequilibrium might explain the correlated functional status among segregating V segments, but an unknown experimental factor could not be excluded. According to a later analysis, parvovirus B19, influenza, CMV and Epstein-Barr virus appeared linked to several top co-occurrence clusters. The authors suggested that the approach could potentially be extended to other disease states and immunological phenotypes. Assigning TCR associations to individual alleles was difficult when HLA alleles, especially DR and DQ, strongly co-occurred. Compared with equally common non-associated chains, HLA-associated TCR beta chains in a later analysis were more clonally expanded and had lower generation probabilities. Because some donors lacked HLA typing at each locus, the association tests relied only on the typed subset. V-gene and J-gene trimming of TCR beta chains was associated with a missense DCLRE1C variant in a later genetic analysis, and the association was replicated in an independent cohort. Most TCR sequences were seen in very few donors, while some public TCRs were found in many individuals. According to a later analysis, most CMV-associated TCR beta chains appeared to be HLA-restricted, and the HLA associations seemed to be driven largely by CMV exposure. Because the 87-base-pair reads could not distinguish some IMGT-functional V segments, including TRBV6-2 and TRBV6-3, those segments were excluded. Broadly in line with IMGT annotations, most TCR beta V segments showed up in productive rearrangements about 90% or about 30% of the time in an earlier analysis of 450 to 750 of the donors.

Libraries were built with the immunoSEQ multiplex PCR assay. A mixture of 60 forward primers for TCR Vbeta segments and 13 reverse primers for TCR Jbeta segments was used in the multiplex PCR. The CDR3 region of rearranged TCR beta genes was amplified from genomic DNA with a multiplex PCR assay. The Illumina HiSeq System was used to sequence the amplified TCR beta libraries as 87-base-pair reads. In the source study's methods: In a later analysis, 70 million to 95 million unique TCR beta chains were counted across the 690 or so repertoires, and roughly 10 million of these chains were shared by at least two donors. To remove PCR and sequencing errors, raw reads were error-corrected and collapsed into unique sequences using a nearest-neighbor algorithm that merged closely related sequences. CDR3 sequences were aligned to IMGT reference sequences to assign V, D and J gene segments. For a sequence to be retained, at least a six-nucleotide match to both a V gene segment and a J gene segment was required. A rearrangement was called productive if the CDR3 had no stop codons and remained in frame with V and J, and every other rearrangement was called non-productive. CDR3 was defined according to IMGT convention as the region running from the second conserved V-encoded cysteine to the conserved J-encoded phenylalanine. Sequences without an unambiguous match to a single V gene segment were excluded from the earlier analysis of about 600 of the donors. An earlier analysis of 587 of the donors called V segments functional above 56.7% productive rearrangements and segregating when the between-donor standard deviation exceeded 5%. A statistical classification framework was built for diagnosing cytomegalovirus status from the catalog of TCR beta chain sequences. In a later analysis, V and J genes were assigned by comparing TCR nucleotide sequences against IMGT/GENE-DB human TR gene sequences. A later analysis assigned CDR3 sequences and most-parsimonious VDJ recombination scenarios with the TCRdist pipeline. In a later analysis, every TCR beta chain was defined by the combination of its CDR3 amino acid sequence and its V-gene family, and reads without a unique V-gene family were dropped. In a later analysis, several hundred highly shared, low-generation-probability nucleotide sequences were removed to address suspected cross-contamination and a sequencing artifact. For each public chain, a later analysis derived a clonal expansion index from normalized ranks of inferred template counts within each repertoire. In a later analysis, generation probabilities were computed with a VDJ recombination model fitted to out-of-frame rearrangements, and the resulting probabilities were checked against IGoR. In a later analysis, TCR-TCR, TCR-HLA and TCR-CMV co-occurrence was scored with hypergeometric tests, and a repertoire-size bias correction was applied to TCR pairs. In a later analysis, false discovery rates were estimated by permuting HLA or CMV assignments 20 times. In a later analysis, co-occurring TCRs were grouped using DBSCAN, with TCRdist sequence similarity added in when clustering inside HLA-allele-positive subsets. Repertoires with fewer than 30,000 or more than 120,000 public chains were left out of co-occurrence clustering, as were five repertoires with anomalous nucleotide sharing. Held by TCRdb, this immuneACCESS table contains in-frame sequences only and omits some clones. Under half of the omission traces to an unresolved V gene where checked; the cause of the rest is unknown. D and trimming come from the DNA, and the V and J calls and clone size come from that table. The sample data list roughly 130,000 clones, and roughly 80% of these were observed just once. The ten largest clones capture around 10% of the sample.

Trimming leaves V shorter by 1 base and J shorter by 0 bases, with the junction holding 7 bases beyond the gene matches. The germline V gene encodes CDR1 MNHEY and CDR2 SMNVEV (reference sequence). Including the terminal cysteine and phenylalanine, the CDR3 comprises 18 residues. Here the CDR3 DNA is all that survives: 54 bases in frame from base 1. The cohort comprised 710 or so healthy bone marrow donors. At the time of sampling, all cohort members were nominally healthy, though unrecorded immune exposures were likely present. The donor was CMV seropositive and belonged to the group of over 250 seropositive cohort members. A peripheral blood sample was collected from each donor, and TCR beta sequencing was performed on peripheral blood mononuclear cells. The Qiagen DNeasy Blood Extraction Kit was used to extract genomic DNA from the blood cell samples. Note on this clone: It lacks a known antigen. No base qualities exist here, and no much larger clone lies one base off it.

Rearrangement joined TRBV27 to TRBJ2-2; 8 bases in the middle match TRBD2. The sequencing sample was made of PBMCs. The source of this sequence is a male donor in good health and CMV-seropositive. The CDR3 region reads CASSLWTGGGANTGELFF. The nucleotides read TGTGCCAGCAGTTTATGGACGGGGGGGGGAGCGAACACCGGGGAGCTGTTTTTT.